Presented here are 20 T cell receptor beta chains from one specimen sequenced in a study of read filtering for tumor transcriptome and immune sequencing. This library used about 400 ng RNA and molecular barcoded adaptors spanning alpha/delta and beta/gamma chains. TCRdb ran MiXCR on the reads and lists one entry per CDR3 protein. The sample includes around 130,000 distinct CDR3 sequences, roughly 13% of them seen just once. Sequenced input: a population of CD138-negative cells sorted from bone marrow. These receptors originate from a donor at least 40 years old with multiple myeloma.

This clonotype was seen repeatedly, ten times or more. The V gene is TRBV20-1, the J gene TRBJ2-1, with 9 bases matching TRBD2. The ends lost 1 base at V and 6 bases at J; junction bases unmatched: 4. The CDR3 has 14 residues. Per the germline V gene, CDR1 is DFQATT and CDR2 is SNEGSKA (reference sequence). The CDR3 DNA follows: TGCAGTGCTAGAGTTGCGGGAGGGCTCAATGAGCAGTTCTTC. Protein product: CSARVAGGLNEQFF.

This clonotype has a count of ten or more. The CDR3 protein is CASRGPKGQFF. The CDR3 DNA sequence: TGTGCCAGCAGGGGCCCTAAGGGGCAGTTCTTC. The gene calls are TRBV12-3 or TRBV12-4 and TRBJ2-1; D ambiguous. CDR3 length: 11 residues. Trimming pared 6 bases from V and 12 bases from J, leaving 12 bases between.

Only one count was recorded for this clonotype. This chain connects TRBV20-1 to TRBJ2-7; no clear D gene. V lost 0 bases to trimming and J lost 3 bases, with 9 bases between them. Germline CDR1 is DFQATT and CDR2 is SNEGSKA (reference sequence). This CDR3 contains 13 residues. The chain's CDR3 is CSARDGPFYEQYF. The CDR3 DNA sequence: TGCAGTGCTAGAGATGGGCCCTTCTACGAGCAGTACTTC.

This clonotype occurred many times. V gene TRBV7-3 combines with J gene TRBJ2-3, with 9 bases that match TRBD1. CDR1 and CDR2 from the germline V gene are SGHTA and FQGTGA. The junction had 9 bases not matched to a gene; V was cut back by 8 bases and J by 6 bases. The length of the CDR3 is 14 residues. The CDR3 coding sequence is TGTGCCAGCGGCCCGGGACAGGGTGAGGATACGCAGTATTTT. Translating gives CASGPGQGEDTQYF.

This clonotype was seen more than once but under ten times. A much larger clone differs by one base, so this may be a read error. The V gene is TRBV4-3, the J gene TRBJ2-7; D may be TRBD2 (6 bases). V shed 4 bases and J shed 0 bases, with 10 bases lying between them. The CDR3 sequence is 14 residues long. Germline V gene sequence: CDR1 LGHNA, CDR2 YSLEER. The CDR3: CASSRDGSSYEQYF. The DNA of the CDR3 is TGCGCCAGCAGCCGAGACGGGAGCTCCTACGAGCAGTACTTC.

The chain joins TRBV5-4 to TRBJ2-2; 11 nucleotides line up with TRBD1. Germline assignment: CDR1 SGHNT and CDR2 YYREEE (reference sequence). The CDR3 consists of 15 residues. V lost 4 bases, J lost 5 bases, and 4 bases stayed unmatched. The CDR3 DNA is TGTGCCAGCAGCCGGGACAGGGGGGGGACCGGGGAGCTGTTTTTT. Its protein is CASSRDRGGTGELFF.

There are many counts of this clonotype. The gene calls are TRBV7-6 and TRBJ2-3; no clear D gene. CDR3 size: 13 residues. Germline CDR1 is SGHVS and CDR2 is FNYEAQ. Deletions cut 5 bases from V and 3 bases from J, with 9 bases between. The CDR3: CASSPSETDTQYF. The DNA for the CDR3 is TGTGCCAGCAGCCCCAGCGAAACAGATACGCAGTATTTT. The full variable domain, rest sourced from reference TRBV7-6 and TRBJ2-3, is GAGVSQSPRYKVTKRGQDVALRCDPISGHVSLYWYRQALGQGPEFLTYFNYEAQQDKSGLPNDRFSAERPEGSISTLTIQRTEQRDSAMYRCASSPSETDTQYFGPGTRLTVL.

This clonotype was counted at least ten times. The chain recombines TRBV20-1 with TRBJ2-5; D unresolved. The germline V gene has CDR1 DFQATT and CDR2 SNEGSKA (reference sequence). Between the trimmed V and J ends, which lost 7 bases and 3 bases, there was a span of 9 bases. The CDR3 runs 11 residues. The CDR3 sequence: CSGSREETQYF. The DNA for the CDR3 is TGCAGTGGAAGCAGAGAAGAGACCCAGTACTTC.

This clonotype has at least ten counts. The V gene is TRBV5-1, the J gene TRBJ2-7, with D maybe TRBD1 (6 bases). The CDR3 contains 14 residues. V was pared by 3 bases and J by 2 bases, with 12 bases between. The germline gives CDR1 SGHRS, CDR2 YFSETQ. CDR3 nucleotides: TGCGCCAGCAGCTCCGGACAGCCACCCTACGAGCAGTACTTC. Protein product: CASSSGQPPYEQYF.

This clonotype has a handful of counts. A read error is possible here, since a much larger clone lies one base away. In nucleotides, the CDR3 is TGTGCCAGCAGTGGCAGGGGAGAGCAGCCCCAGCATTTT. Translation: CASSGRGEQPQHF. The chain is built from TRBV25-1 and TRBJ1-5; the D gene is possibly TRBD1 (6 bases). This CDR3 region has 13 residues. The germline V and J ends were trimmed by 4 bases and 7 bases, with 11 bases remaining between them. Germline V gives CDR1 MGHDK, CDR2 SYGVNS.

This clonotype was counted many times. The J gene is TRBJ2-1, the V gene TRBV7-8; the match to TRBD2 covers 10 bases. CDR1 is SGHVS and CDR2 is FQNEAQ in the germline V gene. V trimming: 5 bases; J trimming: 8 bases; junction bases outside the gene matches: 12. This CDR3 contains 16 residues. The CDR3 DNA follows: TGTGCCAGCAGCCTAATTCTAGCGGGAGAACAAGATGAGCAGTTCTTC. Its protein product is CASSLILAGEQDEQFF.

This clonotype was counted many times. V is TRBV6-2 or TRBV6-3 and J is TRBJ2-1; TRBD2 might be the D (6 bases). Germline CDR1 and CDR2: MNHEY and SVGEGT. The germline V and J ends were trimmed by 4 bases and 2 bases, with 12 bases remaining between them. This CDR3 comprises 15 residues. The CDR3 nucleotides are TGTGCCAGCAGTTTAAGCGGGCAGACCTACAATGAGCAGTTCTTC. This encodes CASSLSGQTYNEQFF.

About this clonotype itself: A far larger clone is only one base removed, so a read error is likely. The chain has TRBV7-9 and TRBJ2-1; D unresolved. CDR1 is SEHNR, CDR2 FQNEAQ, per germline (reference sequence). The CDR3 totals 12 residues. The germline V and J ends were trimmed by 8 bases and 2 bases, with 7 bases remaining between them. CDR3 nucleotide sequence: TGTGCCAGCGGCTCACCCTACAATGAGCAGTTCTTC. It encodes CASGSPYNEQFF.

This clonotype was observed at least ten times. V is TRBV10-3 and J is TRBJ1-2; 9 bases agree with TRBD1. The CDR3 covers 13 residues. Germline V gene data show CDR1 as ENHRY and CDR2 as SYGVKD. V was clipped by 4 bases and J by 6 bases; unmatched bases: 3. The CDR3 loop reads CAISAGQGDGYTF. The CDR3 coding sequence is TGTGCCATCAGTGCGGGACAGGGAGATGGCTACACCTTC.

The CDR3 nucleotides read TGCAGCGTTGAAAAGGGACAGGGAGGTATCAATGAGCAGTTCTTC. It codes for CSVEKGQGGINEQFF. The V call is TRBV29-1, the J call TRBJ2-1, with 9 bases lining up with TRBD1. V was pared by 2 bases and J by 6 bases, with 8 bases of the junction left unmatched. The CDR3 contains 15 residues. Germline CDR1 and CDR2: SQVTM and ANQGSEA.

Comments on this clonotype: This may stem from a read error, because a much larger clone lies one nucleotide away. The chain is built from TRBV6-1 and TRBJ1-5, with D possibly matching TRBD1 (6 bases). Germline V gives CDR1 MNHNS, CDR2 SASEGT. The CDR3 runs 16 residues. CDR3 protein: CAGSSGHLYSNQPQHF. For the CDR3, the DNA is TGTGCCGGCAGTTCGGGACACCTATATAGCAATCAGCCCCAGCATTTT.

This clonotype was recorded many times. The CDR3 sequence: CASSLPTRPEQFF. The CDR3 DNA reads TGTGCCAGCAGCCTCCCGACTCGACCTGAGCAGTTCTTC. This sequence joins TRBV5-5 and TRBJ2-1; D unresolved. Germline-derived CDR1 and CDR2 are SGHKS and YYEKEE (reference sequence). Deletions cut 4 bases from V and 9 bases from J, with 14 bases between. The CDR3 extends over 13 amino acids.

This clonotype was detected many times. The rearrangement uses TRBV12-5 and TRBJ2-7, with D unresolved. CDR3 length: 14 amino acids. Germline CDR1 reads LGHNT; CDR2 reads FRNRAP. Trimming took 7 bases from V and 0 from J, leaving 13 bases between them. CDR3 residues: CASDTKFSSYEQYF. CDR3 sequence (DNA): TGTGCTAGTGACACGAAGTTCAGCTCCTACGAGCAGTACTTC.

With respect to this clonotype: A read error may produce the germline difference seen at one junction end. The rearrangement links TRBV20-1 to TRBJ2-7, with 7 bases lining up with TRBD2. The germline V gene encodes CDR1 DFQATT and CDR2 SNEGSKA (reference sequence). The CDR3 spans 15 residues. In DNA form, the CDR3 reads TGCAGTGCAATGAGCGGGGCTAGCGGAGGCTACGAGCTGTACTTC. This translates into CSAMSGASGGYELYF.

The chain links TRBV6-1 to TRBJ1-2; D unclear. There are 14 residues in the CDR3. Germline loops: CDR1 MNHNS, CDR2 SASEGT. The V and J ends lost 3 bases and 4 bases respectively, with 12 bases between them. The chain's CDR3 is CASSEGGQTYGYTF. The CDR3, as DNA: TGTGCCAGCAGTGAGGGTGGGCAGACCTATGGCTACACCTTC.